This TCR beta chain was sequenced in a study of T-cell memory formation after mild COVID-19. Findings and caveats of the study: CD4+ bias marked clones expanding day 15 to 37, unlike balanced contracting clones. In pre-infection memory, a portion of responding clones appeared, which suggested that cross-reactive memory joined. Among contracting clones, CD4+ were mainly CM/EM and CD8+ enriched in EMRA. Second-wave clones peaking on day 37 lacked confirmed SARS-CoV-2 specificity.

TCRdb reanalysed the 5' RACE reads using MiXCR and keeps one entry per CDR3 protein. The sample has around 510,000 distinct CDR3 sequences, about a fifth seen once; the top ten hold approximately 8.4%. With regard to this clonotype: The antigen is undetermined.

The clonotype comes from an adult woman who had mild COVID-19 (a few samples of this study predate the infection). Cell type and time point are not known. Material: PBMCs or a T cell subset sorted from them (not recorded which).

DNA for the CDR3: TGTGCCAGCAGCCAAGATCTCGCGGAGCAGTACTTC. As protein: CASSQDLAEQYF. This chain links TRBV3-1 with TRBJ2-7; D not certain. V was pared by 0 bases and J by 7 bases, with 7 bases between. Germline CDR1 and CDR2: LGHDT and YNNKEL (reference sequence). The CDR3 has 12 residues.